These 25 T cell receptor beta chains originate from one sample sequenced in a study of blood T cell repertoires in COVID-19. Profiling relied on immunoSEQ multiplex PCR, and the TCRdb table lists in-frame clones only, not all of them. The top ten clones hold roughly 0.72% of a sample with 60,000 to 90,000 clones, over 75% of them seen once. Sequencing was done on a sample of peripheral blood. All receptors come from a woman of 80 years or more with acute or convalescent COVID-19.

This chain uses TRBV24-1 with TRBJ1-3; 12 bases map to TRBD1. Germline values: CDR1 KGHDR, CDR2 SFDVKD. The CDR3 runs 18 residues. V lost 5 bases and J lost 0; bases outside the gene matches: 7. Here the CDR3 DNA reads TGTGCCACCAGTGGGGGACAGGGGGCTTTAGACTCTGGAAACACCATATATTTT. Protein product: CATSGGQGALDSGNTIYF.

The chain joins TRBV6-5 to TRBJ2-7; 12 bases agree with TRBD2. Germline V gene data show CDR1 as MNHEY and CDR2 as SVGAGI. V shed 6 bases and J 3 bases; nucleotides not matched to a gene: 3. CDR3 length: 14 residues. The CDR3 DNA is TGTGCCAGCAGCCGACTAGCGGGGGACTACGAGCAGTACTTC. This encodes CASSRLAGDYEQYF.

The V call is TRBV11-3, the J call TRBJ1-1; D ambiguous. Trimming shortened V by 5 bases and J by 0 bases, and 7 bases separated the two germline ends. The V gene's germline CDR1 is SGHNT and CDR2 YENEEA. This CDR3 has 13 residues. As DNA, the CDR3 is TGTGCCAGCAGCAATACAGTGAACACTGAAGCTTTCTTT. Translation gives CASSNTVNTEAFF.

V usage is TRBV9 and J usage is TRBJ1-2; 10 bases align to TRBD1. This CDR3 is 15 amino acids long. Per the germline V gene, CDR1 is SGDLS and CDR2 is YYNGEE. V lost 0 bases, J lost 6 bases, and 5 bases stayed unmatched. CDR3 in DNA: TGTGCCAGCAGCGTAGAGGGACAGGGGAACAATGGCTACACCTTC. Its protein is CASSVEGQGNNGYTF.

The rearrangement uses TRBV5-8 and TRBJ2-5, with TRBD1 matching 7 bases. Germline trimming cut 2 bases from V and 6 bases from J; bases unmatched to any gene: 4. Germline V lookup: CDR1 SGHTS, CDR2 YDEGEE. The CDR3 spans 13 residues. The CDR3 DNA reads TGTGCCAGCAGCTTCGACAGGGACCAGACCCAGTACTTC. Translating it yields CASSFDRDQTQYF.

In nucleotides, the CDR3 is TGCAGTGCTAGTAGGTTTGAGCGGTCCTACGAGCAGTACTTC. Protein sequence: CSASRFERSYEQYF. V and J are TRBV20-1 and TRBJ2-7; D possibly corresponds to TRBD2 (5 bases). CDR3 length: 14 residues. Deletions cut 3 bases from V and 1 base from J, with 13 bases between. Germline values: CDR1 DFQATT, CDR2 SNEGSKA (reference sequence).

This clone was picked up one time. This chain connects TRBV15 to TRBJ2-7; possibly TRBD1 for D (6 bases). Per the germline V gene, CDR1 is LNHNV and CDR2 is YYDKDF (reference sequence). Trimming cost V 0 bases and J 3 bases, with 9 bases left between them. The CDR3 has 14 amino acids. CDR3 nucleotide sequence: TGTGCCACCAGCAGAGATCGGACAGTCTACGAGCAGTACTTC. Translating it yields CATSRDRTVYEQYF. The variable domain in full, completed from reference TRBV15 and TRBJ2-7, reads DAMVIQNPRYQVTQFGKPVTLSCSQTLNHNVMYWYQQKSSQAPKLLFHYYDKDFNNEADTPDNFQSRRPNTSFCFLDIRSPGLGDTAMYLCATSRDRTVYEQYFGPGTRLTVT.

The chain couples TRBV6-1 to TRBJ2-3; TRBD1 is a possible D gene (6 bases). CDR1 is MNHNS, CDR2 SASEGT, per germline. Trimming took off 6 bases at V and 1 base at J, with 14 bases between the two ends. CDR3 length equals 15 residues. CDR3 coding DNA: TGTGCCAGCAGACAACAGGGCTGGGGCACAGATACGCAGTATTTT. Its protein product is CASRQQGWGTDTQYF.

A word on this clone: Its ends do not fully match the called genes, so a read error is possible. The chain uses TRBV7-2 and TRBJ2-5; the D is unclear. Germline CDR1 is SGHTA and CDR2 is FQGNSA. The CDR3 loop spans 12 amino acids. The CDR3 here is CASSPTRHRIDF. The CDR3 DNA reads as TGTGCCAGCAGCCCCACGAGACACCGCATCGACTTC.

V is TRBV7-7 and J is TRBJ2-3; TRBD1 matches 9 bases. The V segment lost 5 bases and the J segment 1 base; nucleotides outside the gene matches: 7. CDR3 length: 16 amino acids. CDR1 and CDR2 from the germline V gene are SSHAT and FNYEAQ (reference sequence). The CDR3 protein is CASSQGQGPRTDTQYF. CDR3 nucleotides: TGTGCCAGCAGCCAAGGACAGGGGCCCCGCACAGATACGCAGTATTTT.

The CDR3, as DNA: TGTGCCAGCAGTTCGGACAGGGGACATAATTCACCCCTCCACTTT. It specifies CASSSDRGHNSPLHF. This sequence joins TRBV2 and TRBJ1-6; 9 bases are a match to TRBD1. The germline V gene has CDR1 SNHLY and CDR2 FYNNEI. The CDR3 consists of 15 residues. V lost 5 bases, J lost 5 bases, and 4 bases stayed unmatched.

The gene calls are TRBV3-1 (or the pseudogene TRBV3-2) and TRBJ1-3, with unresolved D. This CDR3 comprises 14 residues. The germline V gene encodes CDR1 LGHDT and CDR2 YNNKEL (reference sequence). The germline V and J ends were trimmed by 2 bases and 4 bases, with 9 bases remaining between them. DNA for the CDR3: TGTGCCAGCAGCCAACGGGTTGAAGGAAACACCATATATTTT. Protein sequence: CASSQRVEGNTIYF.

The V call is TRBV9, the J call TRBJ1-4; no clear D gene. Germline values: CDR1 SGDLS, CDR2 YYNGEE. Trimming pared 2 bases from V and 0 bases from J, leaving 8 bases between. There are 15 residues in the CDR3. The CDR3, as DNA: TGTGCCAGCAGCGTTTCTTTTACAACTAATGAAAAACTGTTTTTT. Translation: CASSVSFTTNEKLFF.

This chain joins TRBV9 and TRBJ1-2; a possible D gene is TRBD1 (6 bases). Per the germline V gene, CDR1 is SGDLS and CDR2 is YYNGEE. The CDR3 is 14 amino acids. Between the trimmed V and J ends, which lost 0 bases and 4 bases, there was a span of 10 bases. CDR3 loop: CASSVAGGSYGYTF. The CDR3 DNA reads TGTGCCAGCAGCGTAGCTGGGGGCAGCTATGGCTACACCTTC.

The chain couples TRBV14 to TRBJ2-3; 9 positions agree with TRBD2. The CDR3 spans 18 residues. Germline V gene sequence: CDR1 SGHDN, CDR2 FVKESK. J was trimmed by 4 bases and V by 4 bases; bases with no gene match: 15. The CDR3: CASSPKTVWREGADTQYF. The CDR3 coding sequence is TGTGCCAGCAGCCCCAAGACAGTTTGGCGGGAGGGGGCAGATACGCAGTATTTT.

The chain uses TRBV6-6 and TRBJ2-1; no clear D gene. V shed 5 bases and J shed 7 bases, with 15 bases lying between them. Germline assignment: CDR1 MNHNY and CDR2 SVGAGI (reference sequence). CDR3 length: 14 residues. This CDR3 is CASSQRASSNEQFF. Here the CDR3 DNA reads TGTGCCAGCAGTCAGCGAGCCTCATCTAATGAGCAGTTCTTC.

This clone appeared a single time. The V gene is TRBV25-1, the J gene TRBJ1-2, with D unclear. Germline V CDR1 and CDR2: MGHDK, SYGVNS. V lost 2 bases, J lost 4 bases, and 8 bases lay in between. The CDR3 has 13 residues. CDR3 nucleotide sequence: TGTGCCAGCAGTGAAGGGCCTACCTATGGCTACACCTTC. Translation gives CASSEGPTYGYTF.

J is TRBJ1-1 and V is TRBV7-9; possibly TRBD1 for D (6 bases). CDR1 and CDR2 from the germline V gene are SEHNR and FQNEAQ (reference sequence). This CDR3 contains 15 residues. Trimming took 6 bases from V and 1 from J, leaving 15 bases between them. The chain's CDR3 is CASRSRQAQNTEAFF. The CDR3, as DNA: TGTGCCAGCAGGTCTCGACAGGCCCAGAACACTGAAGCTTTCTTT.

The chain recombines TRBV5-4 with TRBJ2-5; 12 bases are shared with TRBD2. The CDR3 extends over 16 amino acids. J lost 5 bases, V lost 0 bases, and 5 bases had no gene match. Germline V lookup: CDR1 SGHNT, CDR2 YYREEE (reference sequence). CDR3 loop: CASSLAGLAGMETQYF. The CDR3 nucleotides are TGTGCCAGCAGCTTGGCCGGACTAGCGGGAATGGAGACCCAGTACTTC.

This chain links TRBV27 with TRBJ1-1; 8 bases fit TRBD1. CDR3 length: 16 residues. Trimming at V came to 6 bases and at J to 2 bases, leaving 11 bases not matched to a gene. Germline lookup yields CDR1 MNHEY and CDR2 SMNVEV (reference sequence). The CDR3 DNA reads TGTGCCAGCAGCGACCTACCCGGACAGGGAAACACTGAAGCTTTCTTT. It is translated as CASSDLPGQGNTEAFF.

The CDR3 region is CASSPTGGVETQYF. CDR3 sequence (DNA): TGTGCCAGCAGCCCCACCGGGGGGGTAGAGACCCAGTACTTC. This chain uses TRBV3-1 (or the pseudogene TRBV3-2) with TRBJ2-5; TRBD2 aligns across 8 bases. CDR1 LGHDT and CDR2 YNNKEL come from the germline V gene (reference sequence). J was trimmed by 4 bases and V by 4 bases; bases with no gene match: 5. This CDR3 spans 14 amino acids.

This chain joins TRBV6-2 or TRBV6-3 and TRBJ2-2; TRBD2 agrees at 14 bases. The CDR3 extends over 17 amino acids. Losses at the gene ends were 4 bases for V and 6 bases for J; bases not matched to a gene: 7. CDR1 is MNHEY, CDR2 SVGEGT, per germline. In DNA, the CDR3 is TGTGCCAGCAGTTCAAGACTAGCGGGGGGGCAGTCCGGGGAGCTGTTTTTT. It specifies CASSSRLAGGQSGELFF.

This chain uses TRBV12-3 or TRBV12-4 with TRBJ2-1, with D unresolved. V was pared by 1 base and J by 9 bases, with 10 bases between. The CDR3 is made up of 13 amino acids. CDR3 region: CASSLGGVGEQFF. For the CDR3, the DNA is TGTGCCAGCAGTTTAGGAGGAGTGGGTGAGCAGTTCTTC.

V and J are TRBV7-8 and TRBJ2-7; D gene ambiguous. Trimming took off 0 bases at V and 6 bases at J, with 15 bases between the two ends. This CDR3 comprises 15 residues. Germline loops: CDR1 SGHVS, CDR2 FQNEAQ. The DNA for the CDR3 is TGTGCCAGCAGCTTAGCTGCCGAATCCAGGCCCGAGCAGTACTTC. Amino acids: CASSLAAESRPEQYF.

The CDR3 region has the DNA TGTGCCAGCAGTTTACGGGGACAGGGCAATCAGCCCCAGCATTTT. It encodes CASSLRGQGNQPQHF. The chain combines TRBV28 with TRBJ1-5; 8 bases agree with TRBD1. The CDR3 runs 15 residues. Looked up from germline, CDR1 is MDHEN and CDR2 is SYDVKM. J gave up 2 bases and V 2 bases, and 2 bases lay outside the gene matches.